This is a list of T cell receptor beta chains from one sample in a study of blood T cell repertoires in COVID-19. Assay: immunoSEQ multiplex PCR; the TCRdb copy retains only in-frame clones and omits some. The repertoire includes approximately 140,000 clones, 80% to 90% of them detected once, and 2.3% sits in the top ten. The source material was PBMCs or T cells enriched from blood (not recorded which). The receptors shown here come from a woman between 45 and 60 years old who had recovered from COVID-19. The CDR3 runs from the conserved cysteine through the conserved F or W. The D gene is left open where the match is weak. Clone sizes are given selectively: once, few, many, or a class where the clone is expanded.

v_gene	j_gene	d_gene	len	abundance	CDR3aa	CDR3nt
TRBV5-1	TRBJ2-1	TRBD2	14	.	CASSSGTGYNEQFF	TGCGCCAGTTCAAGCGGGACCGGCTACAATGAGCAGTTCTTC
TRBV4-3	TRBJ1-4	.	16	.	CASSQDWGATNEKLFF	TGCGCCAGCAGCCAAGATTGGGGGGCAACTAATGAAAAACTGTTTTTT
TRBV9	TRBJ2-2	TRBD1	16	once	CASSADRVLSTGELFF	TGTGCCAGCAGCGCAGACAGGGTCCTCTCCACCGGGGAGCTGTTTTTT
TRBV7-2	TRBJ2-3	TRBD2	16	.	CASSSLAGGWSDTQYF	TGTGCCAGCAGCTCTTTAGCGGGGGGGTGGTCAGATACGCAGTATTTT
TRBV7-9	TRBJ2-7	.	15	.	CASTHGGKSSYEQYF	TGTGCCAGCACCCACGGCGGGAAAAGCTCCTACGAGCAGTACTTC
TRBV5-1	TRBJ2-5	TRBD1	14	.	CASSQGQGWETQYF	TGCGCCAGCAGCCAAGGACAGGGGTGGGAGACCCAGTACTTC
TRBV19	TRBJ1-2	TRBD1	15	.	CASSGGTGDNYGYTF	TGTGCCAGTAGTGGGGGGACAGGGGATAACTATGGCTACACCTTC
TRBV5-1	TRBJ2-7	.	17	.	CASSLAYGQISSYEQYF	TGCGCCAGCAGCTTGGCCTATGGACAGATCAGCTCCTACGAGCAGTACTTC
TRBV5-5	TRBJ2-7	.	14	.	CASSTGDSSYEQYF	TGTGCCAGCAGCACCGGAGACAGCTCCTACGAGCAGTACTTC
TRBV4-2	TRBJ1-5	.	15	.	CASSQDGRGNQPQHF	TGTGCCAGCAGCCAAGACGGGAGGGGCAATCAGCCCCAGCATTTT
TRBV15	TRBJ1-2	.	15	.	CATSRDRWAEGGYTF	TGTGCCACCAGCAGAGATCGATGGGCTGAGGGTGGCTACACCTTC
TRBV10-3	TRBJ2-7	TRBD2	15	.	CAISELGGERYEQYF	TGTGCCATCAGTGAGCTGGGGGGGGAGCGCTACGAGCAGTACTTC
TRBV19	TRBJ1-4	.	14	.	CASSIGRWDEKLFF	TGTGCCAGTAGTATAGGCAGGTGGGATGAAAAACTGTTTTTT
TRBV9	TRBJ2-7	TRBD1	14	.	CASSAGQGVSEQYF	TGTGCCAGCAGCGCAGGACAGGGGGTCTCCGAGCAGTACTTC
TRBV7-2	TRBJ1-5	.	16	.	CASSLSGGMRDQPQHF	TGTGCCAGCAGCTTATCGGGGGGAATGAGAGACCAGCCCCAGCATTTT
TRBV4-3	TRBJ2-7	TRBD1	16	.	CASSQDSLGQGREQYF	TGCGCCAGCAGCCAAGATAGTTTGGGACAGGGACGCGAGCAGTACTTC
TRBV11-2	TRBJ2-1	.	13	.	CASSPDTYNEQFF	TGTGCCAGCAGCCCGGACACCTACAATGAGCAGTTCTTC
TRBV11-1	TRBJ2-5	.	15	few	CASSSPGQGQETQYF	TGTGCCAGCAGCTCCCCAGGGCAGGGACAAGAGACCCAGTACTTC
TRBV19	TRBJ1-4	.	14	.	CASQIRERREKLFF	TGTGCCAGTCAAATCAGGGAAAGACGGGAAAAACTGTTTTTT
TRBV5-1	TRBJ2-2	TRBD1	14	.	CASSNDREGGELFF	TGCGCCAGCAGTAACGACAGGGAAGGCGGGGAGCTGTTTTTT
TRBV19	TRBJ2-5	TRBD2	14	.	CASSIGGGQETQYF	TGTGCCAGTAGTATAGGGGGGGGCCAAGAGACCCAGTACTTC
TRBV21-1	TRBJ1-1	.	13	.	CASSLTVNTEAFF	TGTGCCAGCAGCCTCACAGTGAACACTGAAGCTTTCTTT
TRBV12-3/TRBV12-4	TRBJ2-3	TRBD2	13	.	CASKGGTMDTQYF	TGTGCCAGCAAGGGAGGGACGATGGATACGCAGTATTTT
TRBV6-5	TRBJ2-7	TRBD2	15	.	CASSYRTSGDAEQYF	TGTGCCAGCAGTTACCGGACTAGCGGGGATGCCGAGCAGTACTTC
TRBV5-1	TRBJ2-4	.	15	once	CASSPQGGTKNIQYF	TGCGCCAGCAGCCCACAGGGGGGGACCAAAAACATTCAGTACTTC
TRBV5-4	TRBJ2-3	TRBD2	16	.	CASSLLAGPSTDTQYF	TGTGCCAGCAGCCTGCTAGCGGGGCCTAGCACAGATACGCAGTATTTT
TRBV6-5	TRBJ2-1	.	12	.	CASSIEGNEQFF	TGTGCCAGCAGTATAGAGGGCAATGAGCAGTTCTTC
TRBV2	TRBJ2-3	TRBD2	15	.	CASRLTSGKTDTQYF	TGTGCCAGCAGACTGACTAGCGGTAAAACAGATACGCAGTATTTT
TRBV4-3	TRBJ2-7	TRBD1	13	.	CASSPDRSYEQYF	TGCGCCAGCAGCCCGGACAGGAGTTACGAGCAGTACTTC
TRBV7-6	TRBJ2-5	TRBD2	20	.	CASSLDGLAGGRRSVETQYF	TGTGCCAGCAGCTTAGACGGACTAGCGGGGGGCCGGCGTTCTGTGGAGACCCAGTACTTC
TRBV30	TRBJ2-7	TRBD1	14	.	CAWRPTGGADEQYF	TGTGCCTGGAGGCCGACAGGGGGCGCGGACGAGCAGTACTTC